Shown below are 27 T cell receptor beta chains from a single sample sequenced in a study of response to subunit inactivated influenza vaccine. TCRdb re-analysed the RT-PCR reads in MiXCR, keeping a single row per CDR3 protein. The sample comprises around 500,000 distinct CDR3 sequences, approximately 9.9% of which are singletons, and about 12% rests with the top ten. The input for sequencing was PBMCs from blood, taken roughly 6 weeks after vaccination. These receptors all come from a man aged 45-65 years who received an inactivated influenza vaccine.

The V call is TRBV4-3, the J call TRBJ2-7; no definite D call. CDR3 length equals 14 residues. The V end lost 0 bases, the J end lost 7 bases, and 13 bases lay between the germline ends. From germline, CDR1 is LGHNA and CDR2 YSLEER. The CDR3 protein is CASSQDSALGEQYF. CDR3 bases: TGCGCCAGCAGCCAAGATTCGGCCCTGGGAGAGCAGTACTTC.

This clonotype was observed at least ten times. This CDR3 is CASSPATVPKNIQYF. The CDR3 nucleotides are TGTGCCAGCAGTCCCGCGACAGTGCCCAAAAACATTCAGTACTTC. The V gene is TRBV12-3 or TRBV12-4, the J gene TRBJ2-4, with D possibly being TRBD1 (5 bases). The ends were cut back, 5 bases at V and 2 bases at J, with 13 bases in the middle. This CDR3 is built from 15 residues.

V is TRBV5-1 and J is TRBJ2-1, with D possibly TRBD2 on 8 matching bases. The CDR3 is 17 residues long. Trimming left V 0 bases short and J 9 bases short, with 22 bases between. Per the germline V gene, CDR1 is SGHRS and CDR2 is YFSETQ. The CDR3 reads CASSLVSGLAAGGEQFF. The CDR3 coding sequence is TGCGCCAGCAGCTTGGTTAGCGGACTAGCAGCAGGGGGTGAGCAGTTCTTC.

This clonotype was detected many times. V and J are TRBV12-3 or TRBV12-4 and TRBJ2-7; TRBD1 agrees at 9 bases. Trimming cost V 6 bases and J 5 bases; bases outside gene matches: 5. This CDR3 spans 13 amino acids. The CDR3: CASSSGTGNEQYF. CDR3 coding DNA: TGTGCCAGCAGCTCCGGGACAGGGAACGAGCAGTACTTC.

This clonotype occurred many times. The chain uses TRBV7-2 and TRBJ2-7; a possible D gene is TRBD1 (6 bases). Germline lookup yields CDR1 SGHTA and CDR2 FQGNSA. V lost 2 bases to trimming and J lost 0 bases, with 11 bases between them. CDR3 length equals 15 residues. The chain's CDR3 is CASSLKGDLSYEQYF. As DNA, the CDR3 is TGTGCCAGCAGCTTAAAGGGGGACCTCTCCTACGAGCAGTACTTC.

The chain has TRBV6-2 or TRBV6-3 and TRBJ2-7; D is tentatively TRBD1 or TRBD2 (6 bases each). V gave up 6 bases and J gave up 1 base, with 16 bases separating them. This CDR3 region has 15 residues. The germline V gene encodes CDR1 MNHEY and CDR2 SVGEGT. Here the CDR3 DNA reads TGTGCCAGCAGCAATCACAGGGAGGCTTCCTACGAGCAGTACTTC. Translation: CASSNHREASYEQYF.

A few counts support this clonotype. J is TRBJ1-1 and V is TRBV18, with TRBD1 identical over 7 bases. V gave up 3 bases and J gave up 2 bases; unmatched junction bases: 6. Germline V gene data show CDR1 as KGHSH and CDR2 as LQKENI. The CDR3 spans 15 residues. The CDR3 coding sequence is TGTGCCAGCTCACCCCCGAGACAGGGAAACACTGAAGCTTTCTTT. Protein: CASSPPRQGNTEAFF.

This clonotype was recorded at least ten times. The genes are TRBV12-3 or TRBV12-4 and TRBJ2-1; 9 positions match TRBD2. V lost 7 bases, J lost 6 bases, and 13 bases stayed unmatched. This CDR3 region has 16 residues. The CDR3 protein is CASTLGWREGPNEQFF. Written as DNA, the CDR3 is TGTGCCAGCACCCTCGGGTGGCGGGAGGGCCCCAATGAGCAGTTCTTC.

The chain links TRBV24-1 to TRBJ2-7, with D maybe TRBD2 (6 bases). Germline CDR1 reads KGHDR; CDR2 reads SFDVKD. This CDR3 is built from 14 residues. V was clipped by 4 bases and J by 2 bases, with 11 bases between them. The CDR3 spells CATSESGLTYEQYF. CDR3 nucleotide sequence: TGTGCCACCAGTGAGTCGGGACTTACCTACGAGCAGTACTTC.

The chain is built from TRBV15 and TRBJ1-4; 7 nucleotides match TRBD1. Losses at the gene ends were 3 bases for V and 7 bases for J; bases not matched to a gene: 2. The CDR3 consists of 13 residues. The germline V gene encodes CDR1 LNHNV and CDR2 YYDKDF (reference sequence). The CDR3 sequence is CATSRNRGEKLFF. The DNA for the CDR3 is TGTGCCACCAGCAGGAACAGGGGTGAAAAACTGTTTTTT. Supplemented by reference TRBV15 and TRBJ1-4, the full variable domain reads DAMVIQNPRYQVTQFGKPVTLSCSQTLNHNVMYWYQQKSSQAPKLLFHYYDKDFNNEADTPDNFQSRRPNTSFCFLDIRSPGLGDTAMYLCATSRNRGEKLFFGSGTQLSVL.

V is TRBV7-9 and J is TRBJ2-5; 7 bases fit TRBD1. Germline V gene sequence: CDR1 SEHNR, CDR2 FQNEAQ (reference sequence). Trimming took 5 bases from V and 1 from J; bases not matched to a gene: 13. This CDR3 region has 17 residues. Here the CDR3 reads CASSRRGRGKRQETQYF. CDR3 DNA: TGTGCCAGCAGCCGTAGAGGCAGGGGGAAGCGCCAAGAGACCCAGTACTTC.

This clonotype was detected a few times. The CDR3 spells CASSLDLGVAYGYTF. CDR3 bases: TGTGCCAGCAGCTTAGATTTGGGGGTGGCCTATGGCTACACCTTC. The chain has TRBV11-2 and TRBJ1-2; maybe TRBD1 (5 bases). The CDR3 has 15 amino acids. V was pared by 0 bases and J by 4 bases, with 12 bases between. CDR1 is SGHAT and CDR2 is FQNNGV in the germline V gene.

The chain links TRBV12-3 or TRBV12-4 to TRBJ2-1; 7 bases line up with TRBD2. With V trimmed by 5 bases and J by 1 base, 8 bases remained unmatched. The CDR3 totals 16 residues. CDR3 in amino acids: CASSPFGGSSYNEQFF. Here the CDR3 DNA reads TGTGCCAGCAGTCCGTTCGGCGGGAGTTCCTACAATGAGCAGTTCTTC.

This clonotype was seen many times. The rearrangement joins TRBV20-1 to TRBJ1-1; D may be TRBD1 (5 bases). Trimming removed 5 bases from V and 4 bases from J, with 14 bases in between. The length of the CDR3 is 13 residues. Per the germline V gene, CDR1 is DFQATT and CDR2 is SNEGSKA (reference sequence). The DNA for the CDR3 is TGCAGTGCTTCCAGGGAGGTGCGCACTGAAGCTTTCTTT. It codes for CSASREVRTEAFF.

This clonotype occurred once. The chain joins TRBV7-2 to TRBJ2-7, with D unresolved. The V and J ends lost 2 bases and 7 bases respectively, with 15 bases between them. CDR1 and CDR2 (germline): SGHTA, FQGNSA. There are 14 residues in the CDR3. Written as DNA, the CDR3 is TGTGCCAGCAGCTTATCGGCGCTGGACCCTGAGCAGTACTTC. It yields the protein CASSLSALDPEQYF.

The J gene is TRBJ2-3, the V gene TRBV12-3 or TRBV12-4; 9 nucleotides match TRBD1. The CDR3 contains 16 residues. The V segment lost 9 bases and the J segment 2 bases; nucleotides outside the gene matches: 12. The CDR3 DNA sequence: TGTGCCAGTGTTAACCCGACAGGGGGTCTCACAGATACGCAGTATTTT. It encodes CASVNPTGGLTDTQYF.

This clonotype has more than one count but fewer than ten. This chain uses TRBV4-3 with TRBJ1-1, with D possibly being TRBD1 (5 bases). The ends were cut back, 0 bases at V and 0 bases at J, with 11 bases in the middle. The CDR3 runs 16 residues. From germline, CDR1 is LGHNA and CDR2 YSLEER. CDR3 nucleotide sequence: TGCGCCAGCAGCCAAGAGGAGGGGCCAATGAACACTGAAGCTTTCTTT. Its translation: CASSQEEGPMNTEAFF.

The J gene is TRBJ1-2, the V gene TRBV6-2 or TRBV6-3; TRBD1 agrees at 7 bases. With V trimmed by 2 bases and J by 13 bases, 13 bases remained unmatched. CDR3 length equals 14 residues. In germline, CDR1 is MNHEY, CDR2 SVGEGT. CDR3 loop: CASSYTGTALGCTF. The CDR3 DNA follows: TGTGCCAGCAGTTACACCGGGACAGCCCTAGGATGCACCTTC.

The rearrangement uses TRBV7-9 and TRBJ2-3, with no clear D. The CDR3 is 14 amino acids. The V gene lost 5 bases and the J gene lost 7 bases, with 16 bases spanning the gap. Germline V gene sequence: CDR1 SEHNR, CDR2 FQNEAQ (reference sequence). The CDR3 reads CASSILSLAYTQYF. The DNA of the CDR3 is TGTGCCAGCAGCATACTGTCTTTGGCTTATACGCAGTATTTT.

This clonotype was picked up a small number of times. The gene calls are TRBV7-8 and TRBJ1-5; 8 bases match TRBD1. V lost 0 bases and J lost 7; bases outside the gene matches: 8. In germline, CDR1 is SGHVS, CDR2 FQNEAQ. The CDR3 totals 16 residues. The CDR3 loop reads CASSLASRGLGQPQHF. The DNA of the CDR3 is TGTGCCAGCAGCTTAGCGTCCAGGGGGCTAGGACAGCCCCAGCATTTT.

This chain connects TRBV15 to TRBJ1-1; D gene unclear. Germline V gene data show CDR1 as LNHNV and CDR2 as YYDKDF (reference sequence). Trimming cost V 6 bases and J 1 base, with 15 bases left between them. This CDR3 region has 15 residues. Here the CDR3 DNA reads TGTGCCACCAGGTCCCCTCCGGTAGAGAACACTGAAGCTTTCTTT. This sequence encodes CATRSPPVENTEAFF.

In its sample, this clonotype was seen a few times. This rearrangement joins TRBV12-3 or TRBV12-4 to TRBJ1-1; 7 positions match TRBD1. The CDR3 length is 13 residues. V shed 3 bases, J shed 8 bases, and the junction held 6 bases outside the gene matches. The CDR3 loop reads CASSLRGQLEAFF. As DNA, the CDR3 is TGTGCCAGCAGTTTGAGGGGACAGCTCGAAGCTTTCTTT.

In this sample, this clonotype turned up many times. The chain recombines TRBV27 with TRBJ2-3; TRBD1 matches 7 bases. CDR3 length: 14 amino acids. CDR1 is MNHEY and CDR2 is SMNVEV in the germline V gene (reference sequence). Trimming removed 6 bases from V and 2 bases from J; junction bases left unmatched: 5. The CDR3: CASSRDSYTDTQYF. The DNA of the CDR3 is TGTGCCAGCAGCAGGGACAGTTACACAGATACGCAGTATTTT.

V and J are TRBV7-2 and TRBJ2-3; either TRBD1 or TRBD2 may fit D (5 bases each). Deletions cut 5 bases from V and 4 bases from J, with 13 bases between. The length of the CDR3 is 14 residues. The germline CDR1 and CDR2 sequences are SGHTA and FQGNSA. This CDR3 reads CASSGGHLPDTQYF. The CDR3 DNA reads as TGTGCCAGCAGCGGAGGACATCTTCCAGATACGCAGTATTTT.

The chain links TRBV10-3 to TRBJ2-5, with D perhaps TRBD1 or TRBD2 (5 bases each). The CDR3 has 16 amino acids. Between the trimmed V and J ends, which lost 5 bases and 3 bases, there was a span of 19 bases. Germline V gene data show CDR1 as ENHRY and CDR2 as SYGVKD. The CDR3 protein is CAISLGANGKEETQYF. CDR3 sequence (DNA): TGTGCCATCAGTCTTGGGGCTAACGGGAAAGAAGAGACCCAGTACTTC.

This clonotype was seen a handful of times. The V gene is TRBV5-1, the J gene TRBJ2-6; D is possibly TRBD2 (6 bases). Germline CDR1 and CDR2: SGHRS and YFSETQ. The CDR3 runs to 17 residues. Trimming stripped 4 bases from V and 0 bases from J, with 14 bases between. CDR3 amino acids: CASSTQTGDSGANVLTF. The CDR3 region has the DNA TGCGCCAGCAGCACTCAGACGGGAGACTCTGGGGCCAACGTCCTGACTTTC.

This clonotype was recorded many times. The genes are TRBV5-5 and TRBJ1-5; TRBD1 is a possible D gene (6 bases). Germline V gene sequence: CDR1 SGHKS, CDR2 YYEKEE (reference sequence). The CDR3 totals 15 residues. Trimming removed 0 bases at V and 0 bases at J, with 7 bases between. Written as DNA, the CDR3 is TGTGCCAGCAGCTTGGGCAGGGGTAGCAATCAGCCCCAGCATTTT. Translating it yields CASSLGRGSNQPQHF.